The 28 T cell receptor beta chains reported below all come from one sample, sequenced in a study of T cell repertoires in cytomegalovirus infection. In TCRdb, the reads were re-called with MiXCR into one record per CDR3 protein. Seen here are fewer than 550,000 distinct CDR3 sequences, 31% observed once, and the top ten hold roughly an eighth. Sequencing was done on a sample of PBMCs. The receptors were sampled from a human donor in good health (CMV status not recorded). Some clones in this sample may be carry-over from other donors' samples.

Details on this clonotype: This CDR3 is missing its conserved last phenylalanine or tryptophan, likely due to a read error. DNA for the CDR3: TGTGCCAGCAGTTGGCGAGCGGGGGGTTACAATGAGCAGTTCTTA. Translation gives CASSWRAGGYNEQFL. The chain joins TRBV12-3 or TRBV12-4 to TRBJ2-1; 9 nucleotides agree with TRBD2. The V segment lost 4 bases and the J segment 4 bases; nucleotides outside the gene matches: 5. The CDR3 consists of 15 residues.

This clonotype turned up a few times. The chain recombines TRBV10-3 with TRBJ1-6; D remains ambiguous. Germline CDR1 reads ENHRY; CDR2 reads SYGVKD. CDR3 length: 15 residues. Trimming left V 10 bases short and J 0 bases short, with 13 bases between. CDR3 bases: TGTGCCACCCAGACCGCGAGCTCCTATAATTCACCCCTCCACTTT. This sequence encodes CATQTASSYNSPLHF.

The CDR3 DNA reads as TGCGCCAGCAGCGTGGGACAGGGCACAGGGGGGATTCAGTACTTC. Translated: CASSVGQGTGGIQYF. This chain connects TRBV5-1 to TRBJ2-4, with 9 bases fitting TRBD1. The CDR3 runs to 15 residues. After removal of 4 bases from V and 10 bases from J, the junction contained 12 bases not matched to a gene. Germline loops: CDR1 SGHRS, CDR2 YFSETQ. The full variable domain, completed using reference TRBV5-1 and TRBJ2-4, is KAGVTQTPRYLIKTRGQQVTLSCSPISGHRSVSWYQQTPGQGLQFLFEYFSETQRNKGNFPGRFSGRQFSNSRSEMNVSTLELGDSALYLCASSVGQGTGGIQYFGAGTRLSVL.

This chain joins TRBV6-2 or TRBV6-3 and TRBJ2-1; TRBD2 agrees at 10 bases. The ends lost 2 bases at V and 4 bases at J; junction bases unmatched: 14. This CDR3 region has 19 residues. Germline CDR1 is MNHEY and CDR2 is SVGEGT. The CDR3 sequence: CASSYRREASGGQYNEQFF. As DNA, the CDR3 is TGTGCCAGCAGTTACCGACGGGAGGCTAGCGGGGGCCAGTACAATGAGCAGTTCTTC.

This clonotype was detected only a few times. V and J are TRBV7-2 and TRBJ1-2; 9 nucleotides match TRBD1. CDR1 and CDR2 from the germline V gene are SGHTA and FQGNSA. There are 15 residues in the CDR3. Trimming removed 1 base from V and 3 bases from J; junction bases left unmatched: 3. The CDR3 DNA follows: TGTGCCAGCAGCTTAGGGGACAGGGTGTACTATGGCTACACCTTC. This translates into CASSLGDRVYYGYTF. The complete variable domain, with remaining parts taken from reference TRBV7-2 and TRBJ1-2, reads GAGVSQSPSNKVTEKGKDVELRCDPISGHTALYWYRQSLGQGLEFLIYFQGNSAPDKSGLPSDRFSAERTGGSVSTLTIQRTQQEDSAVYLCASSLGDRVYYGYTFGSGTRLTVV.

J is TRBJ1-5 and V is TRBV6-4; 7 positions match TRBD1. The CDR3 is 18 amino acids. V shed 11 bases, J shed 5 bases, and the junction held 24 bases outside the gene matches. Germline loops: CDR1 MRHNA, CDR2 SNTAGT. CDR3 bases: TGTGCCCCCCGAGATCTCCAGGGAACCCAGGGGGTCCATCAGCCCCAGCATTTT. Translation gives CAPRDLQGTQGVHQPQHF.

The chain employs TRBV7-8 and TRBJ2-4, with 11 bases fitting TRBD1. CDR1 is SGHVS, CDR2 FQNEAQ, per germline. J gave up 3 bases and V 2 bases, and 12 bases lay outside the gene matches. The CDR3 has 19 residues. CDR3 residues: CASSLSGNRDRGDKNIQYF. The CDR3 bases are TGTGCCAGCAGCTTAAGTGGAAATCGGGACAGGGGGGACAAAAACATTCAGTACTTC.

This clonotype was seen a few times. The chain is built from TRBV7-3 and TRBJ1-1, with D unclear. This CDR3 comprises 12 residues. From germline, CDR1 is SGHTA and CDR2 FQGTGA. Trimming stripped 5 bases from V and 7 bases from J, with 11 bases between. This CDR3 is CASSPGVGEAFF. As DNA, the CDR3 is TGTGCCAGCAGCCCAGGAGTCGGTGAAGCTTTCTTT.

The chain uses TRBV11-2 and TRBJ2-5, with D possibly being TRBD1 (5 bases). Trimming cost V 1 base and J 5 bases, with 14 bases left between them. The CDR3 runs to 15 residues. The germline CDR1 and CDR2 sequences are SGHAT and FQNNGV. The CDR3 DNA sequence: TGTGCCAGCAGCTTAGGGCCAGGGCAGAGGGAGACCCAGTACTTC. Residues: CASSLGPGQRETQYF.

This sequence joins TRBV10-3 and TRBJ1-1; weak D call: TRBD1 (6 bases). CDR1 is ENHRY, CDR2 SYGVKD, per germline. With 6 bases removed from V and 11 bases from J, the gap between germline ends came to 16 bases. The CDR3 spans 12 residues. CDR3 residues: CAISTGGGDAFF. In DNA form, the CDR3 reads TGTGCCATCAGCACCGGAGGGGGTGATGCTTTCTTT.

In its sample, this clonotype was seen a few times. V gene TRBV24-1 combines with J gene TRBJ1-5; D call uncertain. This CDR3 has 12 residues. V lost 6 bases to trimming and J lost 4 bases, with 6 bases between them. Looked up from germline, CDR1 is KGHDR and CDR2 is SFDVKD. CDR3 nucleotide sequence: TGTGCCACCAGTAGAAATAATCAGCCCCAGCATTTT. Protein sequence: CATSRNNQPQHF.

In this sample, this clonotype turned up a few times. The chain joins TRBV14 to TRBJ2-1; tentatively, D is TRBD1 (6 bases). CDR1 is SGHDN, CDR2 FVKESK, per germline. V was pared by 2 bases and J by 3 bases, with 8 bases between. CDR3 length equals 14 residues. The CDR3 nucleotides are TGTGCCAGCAGCCAAAGGACAGACTACAATGAGCAGTTCTTC. This encodes CASSQRTDYNEQFF.

V usage is TRBV4-1 and J usage is TRBJ1-2, with D unresolved. CDR3 length: 14 amino acids. Germline CDR1 reads MGHRA; CDR2 reads YSYEKL. The germline V and J ends were trimmed by 1 base and 4 bases, with 10 bases remaining between them. Here the CDR3 DNA reads TGCGCCAGCAGCCAAGCTCCCCTCCCCTATGGCTACACCTTC. As protein: CASSQAPLPYGYTF.

This clonotype was observed a few times. This chain connects TRBV6-6 to TRBJ1-5; 9 bases are shared with TRBD1. Per the germline V gene, CDR1 is MNHNY and CDR2 is SVGAGI (reference sequence). J gave up 6 bases and V 8 bases, and 5 bases lay outside the gene matches. CDR3 size: 13 residues. CDR3 sequence: CASGTGNSQPQHF. CDR3 in DNA: TGTGCCAGCGGGACAGGGAATAGTCAGCCCCAGCATTTT.

V and J are TRBV20-1 and TRBJ2-2; 7 positions agree with TRBD1. Per germline, CDR1 DFQATT and CDR2 SNEGSKA (reference sequence). This CDR3 region has 14 residues. V was pared by 5 bases and J by 1 base, with 4 bases of the junction left unmatched. The chain's CDR3 is CSAWDSLNTGELFF. CDR3 nucleotides: TGCAGTGCTTGGGACAGCTTGAACACCGGGGAGCTGTTTTTT.

The sample holds a few counts of this clonotype. V and J are TRBV19 and TRBJ2-3; 7 bases align to TRBD2. V was pared by 0 bases and J by 4 bases, with 7 bases of the junction left unmatched. Germline lookup yields CDR1 LNHDA and CDR2 SQIVND (reference sequence). CDR3 length: 16 amino acids. The CDR3 region has the DNA TGTGCCAGTAGTATAGATCTAGGGAGGGGCTCAGATACGCAGTATTTT. Amino acid sequence: CASSIDLGRGSDTQYF.

Ten or more counts support this clonotype. The chain links TRBV15 to TRBJ2-6; D uncertain. Trimming shortened V by 0 bases and J by 4 bases, and 7 bases separated the two germline ends. This CDR3 has 15 amino acids. Germline V gene lookup returns CDR1 LNHNV and CDR2 YYDKDF (reference sequence). CDR3 residues: CATSRDRTGANVLTF. Here the CDR3 DNA reads TGTGCCACCAGCAGAGATCGGACCGGGGCCAACGTCCTGACTTTC.

This rearrangement joins TRBV7-9 to TRBJ1-1, with D unresolved. Germline values: CDR1 SEHNR, CDR2 FQNEAQ (reference sequence). The V end was cut by 5 bases, the J end by 2 bases, with 9 bases between. The CDR3 covers 13 residues. In DNA, the CDR3 is TGTGCCAGCAGCGCCCGACTTAACACTGAAGCTTTCTTT. It yields the protein CASSARLNTEAFF.

The chain carries TRBV11-1 and TRBJ2-7; D remains unclear. The CDR3 has 13 amino acids. Trimming shortened V by 5 bases and J by 2 bases, and 10 bases separated the two germline ends. Per the germline V gene, CDR1 is SGHAT and CDR2 is FQDESV (reference sequence). The CDR3 DNA reads as TGTGCCAGCAGCCCCGTTGGGACCTACGAGCAGTACTTC. Amino acids: CASSPVGTYEQYF.

The chain joins TRBV2 to TRBJ2-3, with a possible D match to TRBD2 (6 bases). This CDR3 contains 16 residues. Trimming removed 8 bases from V and 4 bases from J, with 22 bases in between. Germline V gene sequence: CDR1 SNHLY, CDR2 FYNNEI. CDR3 in DNA: TGTGCCAGCGGGCCGGAGGCGGGACTTACCCCAGATACGCAGTATTTT. It is translated as CASGPEAGLTPDTQYF.

This clonotype showed up just a few times. The rearrangement joins TRBV6-1 to TRBJ1-1, with TRBD1 as a possible D gene (6 bases). V lost 7 bases to trimming and J lost 4 bases, with 13 bases between them. The CDR3 covers 13 residues. CDR1 MNHNS and CDR2 SASEGT come from the germline V gene. The CDR3 loop reads CASKRGVGTEAFF. Here the CDR3 DNA reads TGTGCCAGCAAAAGGGGGGTAGGCACTGAAGCTTTCTTT.

This clonotype has at least ten counts. The chain couples TRBV7-2 to TRBJ1-2; 9 bases align to TRBD1. Trimming at V came to 3 bases and at J to 7 bases, leaving 0 bases not matched to a gene. CDR1 is SGHTA and CDR2 is FQGNSA in the germline V gene. The CDR3 loop spans 12 amino acids. CDR3 in DNA: TGTGCCAGCAGCTTGGGACAGGGTGGCTACACCTTC. The encoded protein is CASSLGQGGYTF.

J is TRBJ2-5 and V is TRBV7-6; 12 nucleotides agree with TRBD2. The ends lost 4 bases at V and 5 bases at J; junction bases unmatched: 5. The CDR3 length is 15 residues. Germline V CDR1 and CDR2: SGHVS, FNYEAQ. CDR3 residues: CASSWTSGDGETQYF. The CDR3 DNA reads as TGTGCCAGCAGCTGGACTAGCGGGGATGGGGAGACCCAGTACTTC.

As concerns this clonotype: The germline gene is not matched at one end of the junction; a read error may be the cause. The chain joins TRBV6-5 to TRBJ1-3; TRBD1 agrees at 7 bases. CDR1 MNHEY and CDR2 SVGAGI come from the germline V gene. The CDR3 runs to 16 residues. The CDR3 is CASIIDRTGPGNTIYF. As DNA, the CDR3 is TGTGCAAGCATTATAGATCGGACAGGACCAGGAAACACCATATATTTT.

This clonotype has a count of ten or more. The rearrangement uses TRBV7-2 and TRBJ1-6; no reliable D call. Germline lookup yields CDR1 SGHTA and CDR2 FQGNSA. Trimming pared 0 bases from V and 8 bases from J, leaving 8 bases between. CDR3 length equals 14 residues. CDR3 loop: CASSLAPSDSPLHF. In DNA form, the CDR3 reads TGTGCCAGCAGCTTAGCCCCCAGCGATTCACCCCTCCACTTT.

This clonotype was observed a few times. J is TRBJ1-6 and V is TRBV25-1, with D unclear. Deletions cut 2 bases from V and 8 bases from J, with 13 bases between. The CDR3 spans 15 residues. CDR1 MGHDK and CDR2 SYGVNS come from the germline V gene. As DNA, the CDR3 is TGTGCCAGCAGTGAAGGCCAGCCCGATTATTCACCCCTCCACTTT. This encodes CASSEGQPDYSPLHF.

The chain combines TRBV6-2 or TRBV6-3 with TRBJ2-1; maybe TRBD1 (6 bases). Trimming removed 5 bases at V and 9 bases at J, with 11 bases between. This CDR3 comprises 12 residues. Germline V gene data show CDR1 as MNHEY and CDR2 as SVGEGT. The CDR3 spells CASSRDRFEQFF. CDR3 coding DNA: TGTGCCAGCAGTCGCGACAGGTTTGAGCAGTTCTTC.

This clonotype was seen at least ten times. The chain uses TRBV7-2 and TRBJ1-6; TRBD1 agrees at 7 bases. V dropped 1 base and J dropped 8; count of bases not matched to a gene: 14. The CDR3 spans 18 residues. Germline CDR1 reads SGHTA; CDR2 reads FQGNSA. CDR3 residues: CASSLGQGSPVSDSPLHF. CDR3 DNA: TGTGCCAGCAGCTTAGGACAGGGAAGCCCCGTGTCGGATTCACCCCTCCACTTT.